The 25 T cell receptor beta chains given below trace back to one sample, sequenced in a study of blood T cells in healthy people across ages. The use of a sample-barcoded 5' primer and a J-beta primer mix characterized a second PCR of about 7 to 12 cycles. TCRdb recomputed calls from the 5' RACE reads with MiXCR, one row per CDR3 protein. The sample has roughly 1,500,000 distinct CDR3 sequences, almost 35% seen once; the top ten hold about 10%. The specimen was blood. These receptors all stem from a woman in her 30s in good health.

CDR3 bases: TGTGCCAGCAGCCCAAAAAGGAGACTAGCGGACACCGGGGAGCTGTTTTTT. Translation gives CASSPKRRLADTGELFF. V usage is TRBV9 and J usage is TRBJ2-2, with 9 bases matching TRBD2. CDR1 and CDR2 from the germline V gene are SGDLS and YYNGEE. Trimming took 4 bases from V and 3 from J; bases not matched to a gene: 10. This CDR3 has 17 amino acids.

This clonotype was seen a few times. This chain uses TRBV30 with TRBJ1-1; D not certain. Germline CDR1 and CDR2: GTSNPN and SVGIG (reference sequence). V lost 0 bases, J lost 0 bases, and 8 bases lay in between. There are 14 residues in the CDR3. DNA of the CDR3: TGTGCCTGGAGTGTATGGGAGTTGAACACTGAAGCTTTCTTT. It encodes CAWSVWELNTEAFF.

The rearrangement links TRBV27 to TRBJ2-3; TRBD2 might be the D (6 bases). Germline V lookup: CDR1 MNHEY, CDR2 SMNVEV (reference sequence). The V end lost 3 bases, the J end lost 4 bases, and 14 bases lay between the germline ends. The CDR3 contains 15 residues. This CDR3 is CASSFEAGSADTQYF. CDR3 DNA: TGTGCCAGCAGTTTTGAGGCGGGATCGGCAGATACGCAGTATTTT.

This chain connects TRBV4-1 to TRBJ2-7; possibly TRBD2 for D (7 bases). Germline V CDR1 and CDR2: MGHRA, YSYEKL. This CDR3 comprises 15 residues. Between the trimmed V and J ends, which lost 4 bases and 1 base, there was a span of 14 bases. CDR3 sequence reads: CASSPRGGQSYEQYF. CDR3 sequence (DNA): TGCGCCAGCAGCCCTAGGGGGGGGCAATCCTACGAGCAGTACTTC.

The CDR3 sequence is CASRPRGNYGYTF. The CDR3 coding sequence is TGTGCCAGCAGGCCTAGGGGGAACTATGGCTACACCTTC. The chain links TRBV6-4 to TRBJ1-2, with D perhaps matching TRBD1 (6 bases). The CDR3 totals 13 residues. The V end lost 6 bases, the J end lost 2 bases, and 10 bases lay between the germline ends. Germline CDR1 MRHNA, CDR2 SNTAGT.

The rearrangement links TRBV29-1 to TRBJ2-3, with D unresolved. Between the trimmed V and J ends, which lost 8 bases and 2 bases, there was a span of 11 bases. This CDR3 contains 12 residues. Germline V lookup: CDR1 SQVTM, CDR2 ANQGSEA. The CDR3 region has the DNA TGCAGCCTGCTTGTGTCCACAGATACGCAGTATTTT. Its protein is CSLLVSTDTQYF.

This rearrangement joins TRBV11-2 to TRBJ2-3, with D perhaps TRBD2 (6 bases). This CDR3 spans 15 amino acids. Germline V CDR1 and CDR2: SGHAT, FQNNGV. The ends were cut back, 5 bases at V and 1 base at J, with 13 bases in the middle. CDR3 residues: CASSTGQRGTDTQYF. In nucleotides, the CDR3 is TGTGCCAGCAGCACCGGGCAGCGGGGCACAGATACGCAGTATTTT.

The chain links TRBV12-3 or TRBV12-4 to TRBJ2-5, with TRBD1 matching over 9 bases. The ends lost 5 bases at V and 3 bases at J; junction bases unmatched: 10. CDR3 size: 16 residues. The CDR3 coding sequence is TGTGCCAGCAGTCCCGGGACAGGGCATAGTAAAGAGACCCAGTACTTC. Translation gives CASSPGTGHSKETQYF.

The chain is built from TRBV29-1 and TRBJ1-1; the D is unclear. The CDR3 has 12 amino acids. V was cut by 6 bases and J by 5 bases, with 13 bases left in between. Germline V lookup: CDR1 SQVTM, CDR2 ANQGSEA. CDR3 residues: CSVPWGGTEAFF. DNA for the CDR3: TGCAGCGTACCCTGGGGTGGTACTGAAGCTTTCTTT.

Only a few counts were recorded for this clonotype. This sequence joins TRBV6-5 and TRBJ2-1, with D tentatively TRBD1 or TRBD2 (9 bases each). CDR3 length equals 19 residues. Trimming removed 2 bases from V and 8 bases from J, with 28 bases in between. CDR1 and CDR2 (germline): MNHEY, SVGAGI. The DNA for the CDR3 is TGTGCCAGCAGTTACAAATACAGGGGGCCCGGCGGGGGGGCATATGAGCAGTTCTTC. Residues: CASSYKYRGPGGGAYEQFF.

Ten or more counts support this clonotype. The J gene is TRBJ2-7, the V gene TRBV29-1; D might be TRBD1 or TRBD2, each matching 5 bases. CDR3 length equals 13 residues. Germline V CDR1 and CDR2: SQVTM, ANQGSEA. V lost 2 bases, J lost 4 bases, and 12 bases lay in between. The chain's CDR3 is CSVELGERYEQYF. DNA of the CDR3: TGCAGCGTTGAATTGGGGGAGCGGTACGAGCAGTACTTC.

The chain combines TRBV2 with TRBJ2-3, with D perhaps matching TRBD1 (6 bases). The CDR3 is 16 residues long. The germline gives CDR1 SNHLY, CDR2 FYNNEI. V shed 6 bases and J shed 4 bases, with 20 bases lying between them. The CDR3 is CASRGWPHEGADTQYF. The CDR3 bases are TGTGCCAGCAGGGGGTGGCCCCATGAGGGGGCAGATACGCAGTATTTT.

This clonotype was observed many times. The V and J genes are TRBV6-5 and TRBJ2-1; 9 bases fit TRBD2. CDR3 size: 16 residues. The trim removed 2 bases at V and 1 base at J, leaving 3 bases unmatched. CDR1 is MNHEY, CDR2 SVGAGI, per germline. CDR3 nucleotides: TGTGCCAGCAGTTACGGCGGGGGGGCTTCCTACAATGAGCAGTTCTTC. It encodes CASSYGGGASYNEQFF.

This clonotype showed up just a few times. The chain carries TRBV7-2 and TRBJ2-3, with 8 positions matching TRBD2. Germline loops: CDR1 SGHTA, CDR2 FQGNSA. CDR3 length equals 16 residues. V was clipped by 2 bases and J by 0 bases; unmatched bases: 4. The CDR3 coding sequence is TGTGCCAGCAGCTTACGGCGCGGGGGGAGCACAGATACGCAGTATTTT. Amino acids: CASSLRRGGSTDTQYF.

The V call is TRBV5-1, the J call TRBJ2-3, with 7 positions matching TRBD2. Trimming removed 1 base from V and 5 bases from J; junction bases left unmatched: 10. The CDR3 has 16 residues. Germline V gene data show CDR1 as SGHRS and CDR2 as YFSETQ. The CDR3 nucleotides read TGCGCCAGCAGCTTGAATGTCGGCGGGGAGGGAGATACGCAGTATTTT. Encoded protein: CASSLNVGGEGDTQYF.

The chain recombines TRBV11-2 with TRBJ2-7; the D gene is possibly TRBD2 (5 bases). There are 15 residues in the CDR3. V lost 1 base, J lost 4 bases, and 14 bases lay in between. Per germline, CDR1 SGHAT and CDR2 FQNNGV. In DNA, the CDR3 is TGTGCCAGCAGCTTAGGGCGAGGGAGTGAGTACGAGCAGTACTTC. It specifies CASSLGRGSEYEQYF.

The chain uses TRBV6-6 and TRBJ1-2; TRBD1 aligns across 8 bases. The CDR3 has 15 amino acids. V gave up 6 bases and J gave up 3 bases; unmatched junction bases: 9. CDR1 and CDR2 from the germline V gene are MNHNY and SVGAGI (reference sequence). This CDR3 reads CASRTTGGVDYGYTF. The CDR3, as DNA: TGTGCCAGCAGGACAACAGGGGGAGTGGACTATGGCTACACCTTC.

The chain employs TRBV6-6 and TRBJ2-7, with 9 bases matching TRBD1. The CDR3 has 12 amino acids. Germline V gene sequence: CDR1 MNHNY, CDR2 SVGAGI (reference sequence). After removal of 6 bases from V and 6 bases from J, the junction contained 3 bases not matched to a gene. CDR3 coding DNA: TGTGCCAGCAGAGGGACAGGGCCCGAGCAGTACTTC. Translated: CASRGTGPEQYF.

The gene calls are TRBV15 and TRBJ1-2, with 7 bases fitting TRBD1. Germline trimming cut 0 bases from V and 4 bases from J; bases unmatched to any gene: 5. The CDR3 is 15 residues long. The germline V gene encodes CDR1 LNHNV and CDR2 YYDKDF (reference sequence). The CDR3 is CATSRDRGIGYGYTF. The CDR3, as DNA: TGTGCCACCAGCAGAGACAGGGGGATCGGCTATGGCTACACCTTC.

This clonotype showed up just once. The chain employs TRBV9 and TRBJ1-1; TRBD1 is a possible D gene (5 bases). Germline V CDR1 and CDR2: SGDLS, YYNGEE. The CDR3 consists of 15 residues. The V gene lost 2 bases and the J gene lost 0 bases, with 11 bases spanning the gap. CDR3 protein: CASSVSGTMNTEAFF. CDR3 DNA: TGTGCCAGCAGCGTTTCGGGGACTATGAACACTGAAGCTTTCTTT.

The J gene is TRBJ1-5, the V gene TRBV7-2; 7 bases are a match to TRBD1. This CDR3 spans 15 amino acids. J was trimmed by 5 bases and V by 5 bases; bases with no gene match: 9. Per germline, CDR1 SGHTA and CDR2 FQGNSA. CDR3 coding DNA: TGTGCCAGCAGCCCGACCCAGGGGGACTATCAGCCCCAGCATTTT. Translation gives CASSPTQGDYQPQHF.

This clonotype was observed a handful of times. The CDR3 DNA reads TGCAGTGCTAGAGGCGGGACCCTCAATGAGCAGTTCTTC. The encoded protein is CSARGGTLNEQFF. This chain links TRBV20-1 with TRBJ2-1; D possibly corresponds to TRBD2 (6 bases). Germline values: CDR1 DFQATT, CDR2 SNEGSKA (reference sequence). V was cut by 1 base and J by 6 bases, with 10 bases left in between. There are 13 residues in the CDR3.

The genes are TRBV15 and TRBJ2-7; 7 bases are a match to TRBD1. The germline V gene has CDR1 LNHNV and CDR2 YYDKDF (reference sequence). V was clipped by 5 bases and J by 6 bases; unmatched bases: 10. The CDR3 spans 14 residues. In nucleotides, the CDR3 is TGTGCCACCAGCGGTGAGACAGGGTATACCGAGCAGTACTTC. Translation: CATSGETGYTEQYF. The full variable domain, completed using reference TRBV15 and TRBJ2-7, is DAMVIQNPRYQVTQFGKPVTLSCSQTLNHNVMYWYQQKSSQAPKLLFHYYDKDFNNEADTPDNFQSRRPNTSFCFLDIRSPGLGDTAMYLCATSGETGYTEQYFGPGTRLTVT.

This clonotype appeared a few times. The chain combines TRBV28 with TRBJ1-4; a possible D gene is TRBD1 (6 bases). V was shortened by 4 bases and J by 1 base, with 13 bases between the two germline ends. Germline V gene lookup returns CDR1 MDHEN and CDR2 SYDVKM. CDR3 length: 16 residues. In nucleotides, the CDR3 is TGTGCCAGCAGTTCATTACAGGGCAAAACTAATGAAAAACTGTTTTTT. This codes for CASSSLQGKTNEKLFF.

Points on this clonotype: Since a much larger clone is just one base distant, this may be a read error. The CDR3 DNA reads as TGCAGTGATAGAGATCGACTAGCGGGAGACTACGAGCAGTACTTC. As protein: CSDRDRLAGDYEQYF. V and J are TRBV20-1 and TRBJ2-7; 12 positions agree with TRBD2. The CDR3 runs 15 residues. The germline V gene encodes CDR1 DFQATT and CDR2 SNEGSKA (reference sequence).